Listed here are 24 T cell receptor beta chains from one sample, sequenced in a study of identical twins. TCRdb re-derived calls from the 5' RACE reads in MiXCR, one entry per CDR3 protein. The table has a few hundred thousand distinct CDR3 sequences, roughly an eighth seen once; the top ten hold about 0.94%. These data were also filed under a second study, of yellow fever vaccine responses in identical twins.

The sample consisted of CD4+ T cells sorted from blood. These receptors came from a woman aged 18-35 years in good health.

J is TRBJ2-3 and V is TRBV4-3, with D possibly called TRBD1 or TRBD2 (5 bases each). CDR1 is LGHNA and CDR2 is YSLEER in the germline V gene. The CDR3 is 16 residues long. Trimming left V 2 bases short and J 4 bases short, with 16 bases between. The CDR3 spells CASSQKFGAGPDTQYF. The CDR3 DNA is TGCGCCAGCAGCCAAAAGTTCGGGGCCGGACCAGATACGCAGTATTTT.

This clonotype appeared many times. V gene TRBV7-2 combines with J gene TRBJ2-1; perhaps TRBD1 as D (5 bases). The CDR3 length is 14 residues. In germline, CDR1 is SGHTA, CDR2 FQGNSA. Trimming removed 1 base from V and 4 bases from J, with 8 bases in between. Here the CDR3 DNA reads TGTGCCAGCAGCTTAGGGGGCAAATACAATGAGCAGTTCTTC. Encoded protein: CASSLGGKYNEQFF.

Ten or more counts support this clonotype. This chain links TRBV20-1 with TRBJ2-3, with D tentatively TRBD1 (6 bases). CDR1 and CDR2 (germline): DFQATT, SNEGSKA (reference sequence). This CDR3 is built from 14 residues. V was clipped by 2 bases and J by 5 bases, with 14 bases between them. Here the CDR3 DNA reads TGCAGTGCTAGAAGACACAAAGGGGGAGATACGCAGTATTTT. Protein product: CSARRHKGGDTQYF.

The J gene is TRBJ2-1, the V gene TRBV20-1, with 11 nucleotides matching TRBD2. This CDR3 has 13 amino acids. After removal of 2 bases from V and 9 bases from J, the junction contained 3 bases not matched to a gene. The V gene's germline CDR1 is DFQATT and CDR2 SNEGSKA (reference sequence). CDR3 sequence reads: CSARPGTSGEQFF. Written as DNA, the CDR3 is TGCAGTGCTAGACCCGGGACTAGCGGTGAGCAGTTCTTC.

This clonotype has just a few counts. The chain combines TRBV9 with TRBJ2-2, with 9 bases fitting TRBD2. Germline V gene lookup returns CDR1 SGDLS and CDR2 YYNGEE. The CDR3 contains 16 residues. V lost 0 bases and J lost 4; bases outside the gene matches: 4. CDR3 amino acids: CASSVGLAGFTGELFF. CDR3 in DNA: TGTGCCAGCAGCGTAGGGCTAGCGGGGTTCACCGGGGAGCTGTTTTTT.

V usage is TRBV5-5 and J usage is TRBJ2-7; 7 bases match TRBD1. The J segment lost 4 bases and the V segment lost 8 bases, leaving 9 bases of the junction unmatched. Germline V lookup: CDR1 SGHKS, CDR2 YYEKEE (reference sequence). The CDR3 is 13 amino acids. This chain's CDR3 is CASGFGTAYEQYF. For the CDR3, the DNA is TGTGCCAGTGGGTTTGGGACAGCTTACGAGCAGTACTTC.

The chain employs TRBV19 and TRBJ2-1, with 12 positions matching TRBD2. Germline-derived CDR1 and CDR2 are LNHDA and SQIVND (reference sequence). The CDR3 covers 21 residues. Trimming at V came to 5 bases and at J to 4 bases, leaving 21 bases not matched to a gene. The CDR3 nucleotides read TGTGCCAGTAGTTATGGAGTGCGGTATCGCCTAGCGGGAGGGCGATACAATGAGCAGTTCTTC. Translated: CASSYGVRYRLAGGRYNEQFF.

The V call is TRBV3-1, the J call TRBJ2-1, with 8 bases fitting TRBD2. Trimming removed 0 bases from V and 8 bases from J; junction bases left unmatched: 9. The length of the CDR3 is 16 residues. Germline V gives CDR1 LGHDT, CDR2 YNNKEL (reference sequence). The CDR3 region is CASSQDVTSGWDEQFF. CDR3 DNA sequence: TGTGCCAGCAGCCAAGATGTAACTAGCGGATGGGATGAGCAGTTCTTC.

This clonotype turned up a few times. The rearrangement uses TRBV28 and TRBJ1-1; D gene uncertain. V lost 4 bases and J 10 bases, leaving 16 bases between the germline ends. The CDR3 is 13 residues long. Germline values: CDR1 MDHEN, CDR2 SYDVKM. The CDR3 protein is CASSSRRVFLAFF. CDR3 nucleotide sequence: TGTGCCAGCAGTTCCCGGAGGGTCTTTCTAGCTTTCTTT.

The V and J genes are TRBV6-5 and TRBJ2-3; D is possibly TRBD2 (5 bases). V lost 3 bases, J lost 2 bases, and 9 bases lay in between. The CDR3 has 14 residues. Germline lookup yields CDR1 MNHEY and CDR2 SVGAGI. Written as DNA, the CDR3 is TGTGCCAGCAGTTATCGGGGTGACACAGATACGCAGTATTTT. Protein product: CASSYRGDTDTQYF.

This sequence joins TRBV20-1 and TRBJ2-7; TRBD2 matches 16 bases. Germline CDR1 reads DFQATT; CDR2 reads SNEGSKA (reference sequence). Trimming removed 1 base from V and 6 bases from J; junction bases left unmatched: 12. CDR3 length equals 18 residues. CDR3 sequence (DNA): TGCAGTGCTAGAGTTCCGGGACTAGCGGGAGGGAGTAGGGGCGAGCAGTACTTC. Protein: CSARVPGLAGGSRGEQYF.

V usage is TRBV21-1 and J usage is TRBJ2-5; the table's D call, TRBD1, has no DNA check behind it. TRBV21-1 is recorded as a pseudogene. This CDR3 has 17 residues. The CDR3 here is CASSTHYPGGGQETQYF. DNA of the CDR3: TGTGCCAGCAGCACGCATTACCCCGGGGGGGGGCAAGAGACCCAGTACTTC.

The V gene is TRBV6-5, the J gene TRBJ1-4; D is unresolved. CDR1 MNHEY and CDR2 SVGAGI come from the germline V gene. This CDR3 is 13 amino acids long. The V and J ends lost 4 bases and 5 bases respectively, with 8 bases between them. The DNA of the CDR3 is TGTGCCAGCAGTTTTCGACCAAATGAAAAACTGTTTTTT. Its protein product is CASSFRPNEKLFF.

J is TRBJ2-3 and V is TRBV5-6, with 7 bases lining up with TRBD2. CDR3 length: 15 amino acids. Trimming cost V 0 bases and J 1 base; bases outside gene matches: 2. Germline CDR1 SGHDT, CDR2 YYEEEE. The chain's CDR3 is CASSLGRGGTDTQYF. As DNA, the CDR3 is TGTGCCAGCAGCTTGGGACGGGGGGGCACAGATACGCAGTATTTT. Complete variable domain (other parts from reference TRBV5-6 and TRBJ2-3): DAGVTQSPTHLIKTRGQQVTLRCSPKSGHDTVSWYQQALGQGPQFIFQYYEEEERQRGNFPDRFSGHQFPNYSSELNVNALLLGDSALYLCASSLGRGGTDTQYFGPGTRLTVL.

This clonotype occurred a few times. The chain uses TRBV14 and TRBJ1-4; D call uncertain. Germline V gene lookup returns CDR1 SGHDN and CDR2 FVKESK. The CDR3 is 14 amino acids. The ends were cut back, 0 bases at V and 8 bases at J, with 10 bases in the middle. The CDR3 region is CASSQESLEEKLFF. The CDR3 DNA is TGTGCCAGCAGCCAAGAGTCGTTGGAGGAAAAACTGTTTTTT.

This clonotype came up many times. The chain is built from TRBV24-1 and TRBJ2-7; 9 bases map to TRBD1. With V trimmed by 5 bases and J by 5 bases, 0 bases remained unmatched. This CDR3 is built from 12 residues. Looked up from germline, CDR1 is KGHDR and CDR2 is SFDVKD. CDR3 coding DNA: TGTGCCACCAGTGGGACAGGGGACGAGCAGTACTTC. Protein: CATSGTGDEQYF.

The chain has TRBV5-1 and TRBJ1-4; D is unresolved. This CDR3 region has 15 residues. Germline values: CDR1 SGHRS, CDR2 YFSETQ. V was cut by 3 bases and J by 4 bases, with 13 bases left in between. The CDR3 nucleotides read TGCGCCAGCAGCTCCGGGCGAGCCCTTAATGAAAAACTGTTTTTT. It specifies CASSSGRALNEKLFF.

This clonotype was counted between two and nine times. The chain joins TRBV10-3 to TRBJ2-7; D is unclear. Germline V gene sequence: CDR1 ENHRY, CDR2 SYGVKD. The CDR3 is made up of 14 amino acids. V lost 3 bases and J lost 2, with 11 bases in between. The CDR3 nucleotides are TGTGCCATCAGTGATGTAAGTTCAGCCTACGAGCAGTACTTC. Translated, it gives CAISDVSSAYEQYF.

This clonotype showed up just a few times. The chain joins TRBV7-2 to TRBJ2-7; D is perhaps TRBD2 (5 bases). Germline CDR1 SGHTA, CDR2 FQGNSA. The length of the CDR3 is 14 residues. Between the trimmed V and J ends, which lost 3 bases and 7 bases, there was a span of 16 bases. Here the CDR3 reads CASSFRLPTGEQYF. In DNA, the CDR3 is TGTGCCAGCAGCTTCCGACTCCCTACGGGGGAGCAGTACTTC.

This clonotype was observed at least ten times. The rearrangement uses TRBV12-3 or TRBV12-4 and TRBJ1-6; maybe TRBD1 (5 bases). The CDR3 length is 13 residues. With 6 bases removed from V and 15 bases from J, the gap between germline ends came to 18 bases. The CDR3 spells CASRGSTGSDLHF. CDR3 coding DNA: TGTGCCAGCAGGGGGAGTACAGGATCAGACCTCCACTTT.

This clonotype was counted between two and nine times. The chain recombines TRBV20-1 with TRBJ2-1; 11 bases are shared with TRBD2. V was clipped by 5 bases and J by 9 bases; unmatched bases: 9. CDR3 length equals 14 residues. CDR1 is DFQATT and CDR2 is SNEGSKA in the germline V gene (reference sequence). CDR3 region: CSAPKLAGVSEQFF. The CDR3 coding sequence is TGCAGTGCTCCAAAACTAGCGGGAGTCTCTGAGCAGTTCTTC.

This clonotype was picked up a small number of times. The CDR3: CATSGGGGFSHFTDTQYF. Here the CDR3 DNA reads TGTGCCACCAGTGGGGGTGGTGGGTTTAGTCACTTCACAGATACGCAGTATTTT. V usage is TRBV24-1 and J usage is TRBJ2-3; no clear D. The length of the CDR3 is 18 residues. Trimming took 5 bases from V and 2 from J, leaving 22 bases between them. CDR1 KGHDR and CDR2 SFDVKD come from the germline V gene.

J is TRBJ2-5 and V is TRBV9; 7 bases fit TRBD2. Germline V gene sequence: CDR1 SGDLS, CDR2 YYNGEE. The CDR3 runs 15 residues. J was trimmed by 4 bases and V by 5 bases; bases with no gene match: 11. The CDR3 DNA sequence: TGTGCCAGCAGTCAACCCAGCGGGATCACAGAGACCCAGTACTTC. It is translated as CASSQPSGITETQYF.

This clonotype showed up just a few times. This chain connects TRBV9 to TRBJ2-5; the match to TRBD2 covers 7 bases. This CDR3 spans 15 amino acids. V was pared by 0 bases and J by 5 bases, with 7 bases of the junction left unmatched. Germline values: CDR1 SGDLS, CDR2 YYNGEE. The CDR3 reads CASSVGTSGEETQYF. CDR3 DNA: TGTGCCAGCAGCGTAGGGACTAGTGGGGAGGAGACCCAGTACTTC.